This T cell receptor (beta chain) was recorded in a study of T cells in Graves' hyperthyroidism and ophthalmopathy (dated by TCRdb to about 2019). Regarding the study in general: Peripheral blood was sampled at the time of initial diagnosis, prior to any treatment. To identify distinguishing TCR V-J signatures, a discovery cohort of 95 to 100 patients was used, comprising 43 with Graves' ophthalmopathy and approximately 57 with stable Graves' hyperthyroidism. Whether ophthalmopathy could be predicted prospectively was tested in an independent validation cohort made up of fewer than 20 hyperthyroidism patients plus 17 patients who later progressed to ophthalmopathy. The roughly 91 discovery patients were randomly divided into training and test sets at a 7:3 ratio. In addition, the study compared T-cell repertoires in thyroid tissue and in blood from over 5 Graves' hyperthyroidism patients. Once sampling was done, hyperthyroidism patients were given methimazole at a starting dose of 30 mg daily, whereas ophthalmopathy patients were given high-dose intravenous methylprednisolone. TCR Vbeta CDR3 sequencing of 120 to 150 peripheral blood samples (43 ophthalmopathy, about 75 hyperthyroidism and approximately 17 progressor patients) is reported in the paper.

This clonotype was seen at least ten times. It has no known antigen specificity. Base qualities were left out, and no much larger clone turns up one base away. Ophthalmopathy patients had moderately to severely active disease, with a Clinical Activity Score of 3 or more, a NOSPECS grade of 4 or more, and a disease duration of less than 3 months. The study excluded patients with uncontrolled infections, other autoimmune diseases, pregnancy or lactation. Diagnoses were established on the basis of clinical symptoms, serum thyroxine and TRAb, thyroid ultrasound, and orbital computed tomography. PBMCs were separated from over 9 ml of fresh peripheral blood using Ficoll-Paque density gradient centrifugation. Trizol reagent was used to extract total RNA, and RNA quality was then checked on an Agilent 2100 Bioanalyzer. Taken from cysteine to phenylalanine, the CDR3 has 12 residues. Only the CDR3 portion is preserved as DNA: 36 bases, with reading frame beginning at the first base. V lost 4 bases and J lost 12 bases, and the count of bases not matched to a germline gene is 6. CDR1 DFQATT and CDR2 SNEGSKA were looked up in the germline V gene (reference sequence).

The TCR beta CDR3 regions were amplified from the RNA transcripts. A first-round RT-PCR of the TCR CDR3 used the HTBI primer set with the Qiagen OneStep RT-PCR kit. Libraries were constructed in a second round of multiplex PCR, after which size selection and purification were performed. Libraries were sequenced paired-end with 100 bp reads on an Illumina HiSeq2000. The study's processing was this. SOAPnuke was used to process the raw data, with reads discarded if the reads contained adapters or uncalled bases, had a mean Phred below 15, or lacked an exact constant-primer or identifier match. COPE v1.2.5 was used to merge the high-quality paired reads, and each unique nucleotide sequence was defined as a clonotype. MiTCR v1.1 was used to align clonotypes to the IMGT TRBV, TRBD and TRBJ reference segments. Analysis was restricted to V-J combinations with a frequency above 0.0001, which covered approximately 99% of repertoires. A TCS score was defined as the ratio of F50 (clonal expansion) to E x V (chaos), with BLOSUM62-based TCRdist applied between CDR3 peptides within each V-J. Welch's t-statistics and random forest reduced roughly 530 V-J features to under 15, which were used in a naive Bayes classifier (R e1071). TCRdb reprocessing: public reads trimmed at Q25 with fastp, clones called with MiXCR, in-frame beta chains kept. Each CDR3 protein gets just one entry, which takes the most common genes and DNA from the rows behind it. None of the V and J calls come from the authors' own analysis; TCRdb made them. For this sample the table gives 300,000 to 400,000 distinct CDR3 sequences, of which approximately 15% were detected only once. Less than 20% of the sample belongs to the ten largest clones.

Overall results and qualifications from the work: A model built on a 13 V-J signature distinguished ophthalmopathy from stable hyperthyroidism, reaching 85% to 90% sensitivity and under 84% specificity in cross-validation and 80%/75% in testing. Sample size was not statistically predetermined, and blinding of investigators to group allocation was not performed. In validation, the model predicted progression to ophthalmopathy a median of 6.5 months before onset, with about 67% sensitivity and roughly 77% specificity. Most expanded thyroid clonotypes (frequency above 0.001) were also detected in blood, a finding suggesting that blood repertoires may reflect thyroid immune responses.

The rearrangement joined TRBV20-1 to TRBJ1-4, with 9 middle bases fitting TRBD1. Sequenced input: blood. This TCR was recovered from a woman aged 25 to 45 with Graves' ophthalmopathy. The DNA sequence is given as TGCAGTGCTACGGGACAGGGAGAGGAACTGTTTTTT. Translated, this gives CSATGQGEELFF.